The rows below give T cell receptor beta chains drawn from one sample of a study of OX40 agonist ivuxolimab in advanced cancers. Produced via immunoSEQ multiplex PCR; TCRdb's table is partial and in-frame only. This table has about 64,000 clones, 84% appearing once. The specimen comprised CD4+ or CD8+ T cells sorted from blood, sampled in a trial of the OX40 agonist ivuxolimab. The receptors were gathered from an adult with an advanced solid tumor such as melanoma, head and neck, liver or kidney cancer. CDR3s include the opening cysteine and the closing phenylalanine or tryptophan. Fields, in order: J gene, D gene, clone size, V gene, CDR3 DNA, CDR3 protein. D genes are given only for firm matches. Clone sizes are given selectively: once, few, many, or a class where the clone is expanded.

TRBJ2-2 | TRBD2 | - | TRBV5-1 | TGCGCCAGCAGCGAGGGACTAGCGGGAGGGAGCACCGGGGAGCTGTTTTTT | CASSEGLAGGSTGELFF
TRBJ1-1 | - | - | TRBV7-9 | TGTGCCAGCAGTCTCGGGACAATAGTTGATGGTGAAGCTTTCTTT | CASSLGTIVDGEAFF
TRBJ2-3 | TRBD2 | - | TRBV10-3 | TGTGCCATCAGGCTGGTAGCGGGAGCCCCAGATACGCAGTATTTT | CAIRLVAGAPDTQYF
TRBJ1-2 | TRBD1 | once | TRBV4-1 | TGCGCCAGCAGCCAGCCGACAGGGAGGGACTATGGCTACACCTTC | CASSQPTGRDYGYTF
TRBJ2-5 | - | - | TRBV5-1 | TGCGCCAGCAGCCACCAAGAGACCCAGTACTTC | CASSHQETQYF
TRBJ2-7 | - | - | TRBV5-1 | TGCGCCAGCAGCTTGGACAGGGACGATCGCGAGCAGTACTTC | CASSLDRDDREQYF
TRBJ2-1 | TRBD2 | - | TRBV6-1 | TGTGCCAGCAGTGAAGCGGGCGGGAGGAGGGATGAGCAGTTCTTC | CASSEAGGRRDEQFF
TRBJ2-2 | TRBD2 | - | TRBV7-6 | TGTGCCAGCAGCTTAGAGACTAGCGGCGGGGAGCTGTTTTTT | CASSLETSGGELFF
TRBJ2-3 | TRBD2 | - | TRBV19 | TGTGCCAGTAGTCCCCTGACTAGCGGGGGGACAGATACGCAGTATTTT | CASSPLTSGGTDTQYF
TRBJ2-3 | TRBD2 | - | TRBV5-4 | TGTGCCAGCCGCGATAGCGGGAGGGGGGTCGGCACAGATACGCAGTATTTT | CASRDSGRGVGTDTQYF
TRBJ2-1 | TRBD2 | - | TRBV12-5 | TGTGCTAGTGGTTTGGTACTGAGCGGGAGTTCGGTAGGTGAGCAGTTCTTC | CASGLVLSGSSVGEQFF
TRBJ1-5 | TRBD1 | - | TRBV10-3 | TGTGCCATCAGTCCCACAGGGGTCAATCAGCCCCAGCATTTT | CAISPTGVNQPQHF
TRBJ2-2 | - | - | TRBV7-3 | TGTGCCAGCAGCCTTACAAACACCGGGGAGCTGTTTTTT | CASSLTNTGELFF
TRBJ2-2 | TRBD2 | - | TRBV9 | TGTGCCAGCAGCTTTAGGGGACTAGCGGGAGAAAGTTATGGGACCGGGGAGCTGTTTTTT | CASSFRGLAGESYGTGELFF
TRBJ1-6 | - | - | TRBV7-8 | TGTGCCAGCACGTCCCGGTGGGGGAATTCACCCCTCCACTTT | CASTSRWGNSPLHF
TRBJ2-5 | TRBD1 | once | TRBV5-1 | TGCGCCAGCAGCCCCCAAGGGACAGGGGGGGAGACCCAGTACTTC | CASSPQGTGGETQYF
TRBJ2-3 | TRBD2 | - | TRBV6-1 | TGTGCCAGCAGTGACCGCGGGAGCATCACAGATACGCAGTATTTT | CASSDRGSITDTQYF
TRBJ2-7 | TRBD2 | - | TRBV25-1 | TGTGCCAGCATCCCAGGACTAGCGGGAGGGCCGAGGTACGAGCAGTACTTC | CASIPGLAGGPRYEQYF
TRBJ1-1 | - | - | TRBV30 | TGTGCCTGGAGTAGACGACAAATGAACACTGAAGCTTTCTTT | CAWSRRQMNTEAFF
TRBJ1-5 | - | - | TRBV5-6 | TGTGCCAGCAGCTCCCGGGACAGCAATCAGCCCCAGCATTTT | CASSSRDSNQPQHF
TRBJ1-4 | TRBD1 | - | TRBV11-3 | TGTGCCAGCAGCTTATACTCACAGGGGAATGAAAAACTGTTTTTT | CASSLYSQGNEKLFF
TRBJ1-5 | - | - | TRBV5-6 | TGTGCCAGCAGCTACAGCCTTAATCAGCCCCAGCATTTT | CASSYSLNQPQHF
TRBJ2-3 | - | - | TRBV4-3 | TGCGCCAGCAGCCAAGAGACAGCTCTTAGCACAGATACGCAGTATTTT | CASSQETALSTDTQYF
TRBJ1-1 | - | - | TRBV9 | TGTGCCAGCAGCGTAGACAAGGGGGATTTGAACACTGAAGCTTTCTTT | CASSVDKGDLNTEAFF
TRBJ2-7 | TRBD2 | - | TRBV5-1 | TGCGCCAGCAGCTTGTCTAGCGGGAGGGCCCGTTACGAGCAGTACTTC | CASSLSSGRARYEQYF
TRBJ2-7 | - | - | TRBV27 | TGTGCCAGCAGGCAAGGTGACGAGCAGTACTTC | CASRQGDEQYF
TRBJ2-4 | TRBD1 | once | TRBV4-1 | TGCGCCAGCAGCGCTAGCGCAAGGACAGGGTCATTTTCCAAAAACATTCAGTACTTC | CASSASARTGSFSKNIQYF
TRBJ2-1 | - | - | TRBV29-1 | TGCAGCGTTGTGGGGACATCCTACAATGAGCAGTTCTTC | CSVVGTSYNEQFF
TRBJ2-7 | TRBD1 | once | TRBV29-1 | TGCAGCGTTGTGGGGGACAGAAACTCCTACGAGCAGTACTTC | CSVVGDRNSYEQYF
TRBJ2-3 | - | - | TRBV16 | TGTGCCAGCAGCCCATGGTCGGGGACAAAGCAGTATTTT | CASSPWSGTKQYF
TRBJ2-7 | TRBD2 | - | TRBV7-3 | TGTGCCAGCAGCTCCTCGGGCGGGGGGAGCTACGAGCAGTACTTC | CASSSSGGGSYEQYF
TRBJ2-7 | - | - | TRBV19 | TGTGCCAGTAGTAGACAGGTTGGCGAGCAGTACTTC | CASSRQVGEQYF
TRBJ2-5 | TRBD2 | - | TRBV30 | TGTGCCTGGACTTTTGGACTAGCGGGGGGCCCAGAGACCCAGTACTTC | CAWTFGLAGGPETQYF